The 20 T cell receptor beta chains reported below all come from one sample, sequenced in a study of shared clonotypes between healthy human individuals. The protocol was immunoSEQ multiplex PCR, while the TCRdb copy is restricted to in-frame clones and leaves out a portion. The table has around 2,000,000 clones, 90% to 95% seen once. Sequencing input: naive CD4+ T cells sorted from blood. Subset reported: CD45RA+ positively selected. Receptors originate from a man younger than 30 in good health.

With regard to this clone: Other DNA sequences of this sample code for an identical CDR3. The chain joins TRBV27 to TRBJ2-7, with TRBD2 matching 11 bases. Trimming removed 2 bases from V and 2 bases from J; junction bases left unmatched: 2. The CDR3 is 15 amino acids. CDR1 is MNHEY, CDR2 SMNVEV, per germline (reference sequence). The CDR3 nucleotides read TGTGCCAGCAGTTTAGGGACTAGCGGACCCTACGAGCAGTACTTC. Protein product: CASSLGTSGPYEQYF.

V is TRBV29-1 and J is TRBJ2-1, with 8 bases that match TRBD2. Losses at the gene ends were 3 bases for V and 13 bases for J; bases not matched to a gene: 17. The CDR3 has 15 residues. CDR1 is SQVTM, CDR2 ANQGSEA, per germline. CDR3 nucleotide sequence: TGCAGCGTTGAGTCTAGCGGGCGGGATACAATGAAACAGTTCTTC. Translating it yields CSVESSGRDTMKQFF.

The chain combines TRBV5-6 with TRBJ2-7, with 8 bases fitting TRBD1. CDR3 length: 15 amino acids. The J segment lost 4 bases and the V segment lost 4 bases, leaving 10 bases of the junction unmatched. From germline, CDR1 is SGHDT and CDR2 YYEEEE. The DNA for the CDR3 is TGTGCCAGCAGCCCTAGAGGACAGGGCAAGTACGAGCAGTACTTC. Translated: CASSPRGQGKYEQYF.

The J gene is TRBJ1-3, the V gene TRBV6-6, with 7 bases fitting TRBD1. The CDR3 is 12 amino acids. V lost 11 bases and J lost 4; bases outside the gene matches: 5. Germline V lookup: CDR1 MNHNY, CDR2 SVGAGI (reference sequence). CDR3: CAGGTAGNTIYF. As DNA, the CDR3 is TGTGCCGGCGGGACAGCCGGAAACACCATATATTTT.

The chain combines TRBV6-1 with TRBJ2-2; 8 positions agree with TRBD1. Germline CDR1 MNHNS, CDR2 SASEGT. The CDR3 runs 14 residues. V was clipped by 3 bases and J by 6 bases; unmatched bases: 3. The CDR3 sequence is CASSDLQGAGELFF. Here the CDR3 DNA reads TGTGCCAGCAGTGACTTACAGGGGGCCGGGGAGCTGTTTTTT.

The chain combines TRBV14 with TRBJ1-2; D is undetermined. The CDR3 runs 12 residues. Germline V lookup: CDR1 SGHDN, CDR2 FVKESK. V lost 1 base and J 7 bases, leaving 7 bases between the germline ends. For the CDR3, the DNA is TGTGCCAGCAGCCAAGGGGTAACTGGCTACACCTTC. This encodes CASSQGVTGYTF.

The chain couples TRBV11-3 to TRBJ2-2, with D possibly being TRBD2 (6 bases). The V gene's germline CDR1 is SGHNT and CDR2 YENEEA. The CDR3 totals 15 residues. Trimming removed 1 base from V and 6 bases from J, with 12 bases in between. The DNA of the CDR3 is TGTGCCAGCAGCTTAGGGGACCGGAGGGCCGGGGAGCTGTTTTTT. Its translation: CASSLGDRRAGELFF. Full variable domain (missing parts from reference TRBV11-3 and TRBJ2-2): EAGVVQSPRYKIIEKKQPVAFWCNPISGHNTLYWYLQNLGQGPELLIRYENEEAVDDSQLPKDRFSAERLKGVDSTLKIQPAELGDSAVYLCASSLGDRRAGELFFGEGSRLTVL.

Remarks on this clone: A read error may explain this, as a much larger clone is one base away. The sample contains more than one DNA sequence encoding this CDR3. The chain links TRBV6-6 to TRBJ2-7; 11 bases match TRBD2. Germline CDR1 MNHNY, CDR2 SVGAGI (reference sequence). V was clipped by 5 bases and J by 6 bases; unmatched bases: 9. The CDR3 is 15 residues long. CDR3 coding DNA: TGTGCCAGCAGTCCTGACCTAGCGGGGGGCAGCGAGCAGTACTTC. Protein sequence: CASSPDLAGGSEQYF.

This sequence joins TRBV7-8 and TRBJ2-3; no clear D. CDR3 size: 12 residues. Germline loops: CDR1 SGHVS, CDR2 FQNEAQ. V shed 6 bases and J shed 1 base, with 5 bases lying between them. The CDR3 is CASRKGTDTQYF. Written as DNA, the CDR3 is TGTGCCAGCAGAAAGGGCACAGATACGCAGTATTTT.

V is TRBV4-3 and J is TRBJ1-2; no definite D call. The CDR3 has 14 amino acids. Germline lookup yields CDR1 LGHNA and CDR2 YSLEER. The V gene lost 0 bases and the J gene lost 8 bases, with 13 bases spanning the gap. The chain's CDR3 is CASSQDWAVLGYTF. DNA of the CDR3: TGCGCCAGCAGCCAAGATTGGGCGGTTCTCGGCTACACCTTC.

The V and J genes are TRBV6-5 and TRBJ2-5; D not certain. Deletions cut 1 base from V and 3 bases from J, with 6 bases between. Germline V CDR1 and CDR2: MNHEY, SVGAGI. This CDR3 region has 13 residues. CDR3 DNA sequence: TGTGCCAGCAGTTACTTGGAGAAAGAGACCCAGTACTTC. Its protein product is CASSYLEKETQYF.

The genes are TRBV10-1 and TRBJ2-7, with no clear D. Germline values: CDR1 WNHNN, CDR2 SYGVQD (reference sequence). With 6 bases removed from V and 2 bases from J, the gap between germline ends came to 8 bases. CDR3 length: 12 residues. The CDR3 sequence is CASRTLAYEQYF. The DNA of the CDR3 is TGCGCCAGCAGGACATTGGCCTACGAGCAGTACTTC.

The chain joins TRBV2 to TRBJ1-2, with a possible D match to TRBD1 (5 bases). Germline V gene lookup returns CDR1 SNHLY and CDR2 FYNNEI. Between the trimmed V and J ends, which lost 5 bases and 1 base, there was a span of 14 bases. The CDR3 has 15 amino acids. Here the CDR3 DNA reads TGTGCCAGCAGTCCTCAGGGAGGAGGTAACTATGGCTACACCTTC. Translated, it gives CASSPQGGGNYGYTF.

The chain combines TRBV12-5 with TRBJ1-5, with TRBD1 as a possible D gene (6 bases). The CDR3 is 15 amino acids. Germline lookup yields CDR1 LGHNT and CDR2 FRNRAP. V was trimmed by 1 base and J by 2 bases, leaving 9 bases between them. The CDR3 bases are TGTGCTAGTGGTTTGGGACAGGCTGGCAATCAGCCCCAGCATTTT. Translating it yields CASGLGQAGNQPQHF.

This chain connects TRBV5-1 to TRBJ2-3; maybe TRBD2 (5 bases). Trimming removed 0 bases at V and 4 bases at J, with 15 bases between. The CDR3 consists of 16 residues. CDR1 SGHRS and CDR2 YFSETQ come from the germline V gene. CDR3 in DNA: TGCGCCAGCAGCTTGGGCCTAGCTCGAGTTGCAGATACGCAGTATTTT. As protein: CASSLGLARVADTQYF.

This chain links TRBV2 with TRBJ1-1; no clear D. V was pared by 6 bases and J by 0 bases, with 5 bases between. CDR1 and CDR2 (germline): SNHLY, FYNNEI. CDR3 size: 12 residues. The CDR3 loop reads CASRDLNTEAFF. DNA of the CDR3: TGTGCCAGCAGGGACCTGAACACTGAAGCTTTCTTT. Drawing the rest from reference TRBV2 and TRBJ1-1, the complete variable domain is EPEVTQTPSHQVTQMGQEVILRCVPISNHLYFYWYRQILGQKVEFLVSFYNNEISEKSEIFDDQFSVERPDGSNFTLKIRSTKLEDSAMYFCASRDLNTEAFFGQGTRLTVV.

The chain uses TRBV4-1 and TRBJ2-1; D gene unclear. The CDR3 covers 16 residues. Germline V lookup: CDR1 MGHRA, CDR2 YSYEKL. With 1 base removed from V and 0 bases from J, the gap between germline ends came to 10 bases. This chain's CDR3 is CASSQVGRSSYNEQFF. The CDR3 nucleotides read TGCGCCAGCAGCCAAGTTGGGCGGAGCTCCTACAATGAGCAGTTCTTC.

The chain is built from TRBV7-2 and TRBJ2-3; 7 bases match TRBD2. The CDR3 sequence is 14 residues long. With 3 bases clipped from V and 4 bases from J, the junction kept 4 bases outside the gene matches. Germline CDR1 reads SGHTA; CDR2 reads FQGNSA. The CDR3 nucleotides read TGTGCCAGCAGCTTTGGACTAGTTCCAGATACGCAGTATTTT. This sequence encodes CASSFGLVPDTQYF.

The V and J genes are TRBV7-9 and TRBJ2-3, with D possibly being TRBD2 (6 bases). Germline loops: CDR1 SEHNR, CDR2 FQNEAQ (reference sequence). The CDR3 totals 13 residues. Trimming shortened V by 6 bases and J by 2 bases, and 9 bases separated the two germline ends. CDR3 region: CASRTSTTDTQYF. CDR3 DNA sequence: TGTGCCAGCAGGACTAGTACCACAGATACGCAGTATTTT. Together with reference TRBV7-9 and TRBJ2-3, the CDR3 gives the full variable domain: DTGVSQNPRHKITKRGQNVTFRCDPISEHNRLYWYRQTLGQGPEFLTYFQNEAQLEKSRLLSDRFSAERPKGSFSTLEIQRTEQGDSAMYLCASRTSTTDTQYFGPGTRLTVL.

The J gene is TRBJ2-2, the V gene TRBV27; TRBD2 matches 16 bases. Germline V CDR1 and CDR2: MNHEY, SMNVEV (reference sequence). Losses at the gene ends were 2 bases for V and 7 bases for J; bases not matched to a gene: 13. The CDR3 sequence is 20 residues long. CDR3 DNA: TGTGCCAGCAGTTTACCAGGGACTAGCGGGAGGGCCGGCGGAATCGGGGAGCTGTTTTTT. As protein: CASSLPGTSGRAGGIGELFF.